A single sample gave rise to the 3 T cell receptor beta chains below, sequenced in a study of blood T cell repertoires in COVID-19. Sequencing used immunoSEQ multiplex PCR; TCRdb keeps in-frame clones, though not all of them. This table has about 190,000 clones, 80% to 90% appearing once. Material for sequencing was peripheral blood. These receptors were obtained from a man aged 25 to 45 with active or convalescent COVID-19.

This rearrangement joins TRBV11-2 to TRBJ2-2, with D possibly being TRBD1 (5 bases). Germline assignment: CDR1 SGHAT and CDR2 FQNNGV. The germline V and J ends were trimmed by 4 bases and 5 bases, with 14 bases remaining between them. This CDR3 has 15 residues. The CDR3 is CASSSPHRQTGELFF. CDR3 DNA sequence: TGTGCCAGCAGCTCTCCCCACCGACAGACCGGGGAGCTGTTTTTT.

The J gene is TRBJ2-3, the V gene TRBV5-5; 7 bases map to TRBD2. The CDR3 runs to 18 residues. Germline CDR1 reads SGHKS; CDR2 reads YYEKEE (reference sequence). V shed 3 bases and J 4 bases; nucleotides not matched to a gene: 17. CDR3 coding DNA: TGTGCCAGCAGCTGGGACTACGAACCGCTCAGGGAACCAGATACGCAGTATTTT. This encodes CASSWDYEPLREPDTQYF.

CDR3 in DNA: TGCAGCGTTGGCGATGAAGGCTACACCTTC. Translation gives CSVGDEGYTF. The chain joins TRBV29-1 to TRBJ1-2; D is undetermined. Germline V lookup: CDR1 SQVTM, CDR2 ANQGSEA. The CDR3 consists of 10 residues. V dropped 4 bases and J dropped 8 bases, with 8 bases sitting between them. The full variable domain, completed using reference TRBV29-1 and TRBJ1-2, is SAVISQKPSRDICQRGTSLTIQCQVDSQVTMMFWYRQQPGQSLTLIATANQGSEATYESGFVIDKFPISRPNLTFSTLTVSNMSPEDSSIYLCSVGDEGYTFGSGTRLTVV.